The 13 T cell receptor beta chains presented below share a single source sample, sequenced in a study of post-analysis software for immune sequencing data. Their antigens remain unidentified. Included in the TCR beta cDNA libraries were unique molecular identifiers. TCRdb recomputed calls from the PCR reads with MiXCR, one row per CDR3 protein. Here the sample spans around 770,000 distinct CDR3 sequences, 35% to 55% being singletons. Study results and caveats: Compared with controls, patients had more of roughly five TRBV segments, including TRBV5-6, TRBV5-1 and TRBV20-1.

The material sequenced was blood. These receptors originate from a girl between 10 and 17 years old with multiple sclerosis.

V and J are TRBV27 and TRBJ2-5, with 9 bases that match TRBD1. The CDR3 is 14 amino acids. V lost 6 bases to trimming and J lost 7 bases; unmatched junction nucleotides: 9. CDR1 and CDR2 (germline): MNHEY, SMNVEV (reference sequence). For the CDR3, the DNA is TGTGCCAGCAGCCGGGACAGGGTGAGGGGGACCCAGTACTTC. Residues: CASSRDRVRGTQYF.

In its sample, this clonotype was seen once. This chain links TRBV20-1 with TRBJ2-5; 8 bases are shared with TRBD1. The V segment lost 8 bases and the J segment 2 bases; nucleotides outside the gene matches: 10. This CDR3 is 14 amino acids long. CDR1 and CDR2 from the germline V gene are DFQATT and SNEGSKA (reference sequence). The CDR3 bases are TGCAGTACAGCAGGGGGCGCGGGGCAAGAGACCCAGTACTTC. Translating it yields CSTAGGAGQETQYF.

This clonotype has a handful of counts. J is TRBJ1-5 and V is TRBV4-1; unclear D gene. Per the germline V gene, CDR1 is MGHRA and CDR2 is YSYEKL. V was trimmed by 0 bases and J by 1 base, leaving 4 bases between them. The CDR3 is made up of 14 amino acids. This CDR3 reads CASSQDRSNQPQHF. The CDR3 DNA follows: TGCGCCAGCAGCCAAGATAGGAGCAATCAGCCCCAGCATTTT.

This clonotype showed up just a few times. The chain uses TRBV4-3 and TRBJ1-1, with a tentative D call TRBD1 (6 bases). Germline CDR1 and CDR2: LGHNA and YSLEER. The CDR3 runs 16 residues. V lost 2 bases, J lost 5 bases, and 18 bases lay in between. CDR3 sequence (DNA): TGCGCCAGCAGCCAATCCAGGGGAGGGTCCGATACTGAAGCTTTCTTT. Protein product: CASSQSRGGSDTEAFF.

This clonotype was observed a few times. The chain recombines TRBV7-9 with TRBJ2-1; no clear D. V lost 4 bases, J lost 5 bases, and 12 bases lay in between. Germline-derived CDR1 and CDR2 are SEHNR and FQNEAQ (reference sequence). The CDR3 contains 14 residues. The CDR3 here is CASSSIGRNNEQFF. CDR3 nucleotides: TGTGCCAGCAGCTCCATAGGGCGGAACAATGAGCAGTTCTTC.

CDR3 DNA sequence: TGTGCCAGCAGCTTGGGGGGCCTCCGTTGGGAGCAGTACTTC. Translated, it gives CASSLGGLRWEQYF. The gene calls are TRBV7-2 and TRBJ2-7; the D gene could be TRBD1 or TRBD2 (6 bases each). Germline CDR1 reads SGHTA; CDR2 reads FQGNSA. The CDR3 runs 14 residues. Trimming left V 3 bases short and J 7 bases short, with 16 bases between.

The rearrangement links TRBV5-1 to TRBJ2-3; 8 bases agree with TRBD1. From germline, CDR1 is SGHRS and CDR2 YFSETQ. CDR3 length equals 15 residues. J gave up 10 bases and V 4 bases, and 14 bases lay outside the gene matches. CDR3 DNA sequence: TGCGCCAGCAGCCTGGCCGGACAGGGTGGTACGGCGCAGTATTTT. Translating it yields CASSLAGQGGTAQYF.

This chain connects TRBV9 to TRBJ1-2; no reliable D call. V lost 3 bases to trimming and J lost 5 bases, with 11 bases between them. The CDR3 is 13 amino acids. Germline V gene data show CDR1 as SGDLS and CDR2 as YYNGEE. CDR3 coding DNA: TGTGCCAGCAGCGAGGGAGGGCCGTATGGCTACACCTTC. This sequence encodes CASSEGGPYGYTF.

The J gene is TRBJ2-4, the V gene TRBV18, with TRBD1 matching over 7 bases. The J call may be faulty, since TRBJ2-7 better matches the DNA end. Germline V gives CDR1 KGHSH, CDR2 LQKENI. This CDR3 region has 17 residues. CDR3 protein: CASSPYIPDRDPYEQYF. The CDR3 region has the DNA TGTGCCAGCTCACCATATATCCCCGACAGGGACCCCTACGAGCAGTACTTC.

As DNA, the CDR3 is TGCAGCGTTGAAGACGGACAGAGGTCACCCCTCCACTTT. Protein product: CSVEDGQRSPLHF. This chain links TRBV29-1 with TRBJ1-6; tentatively, D is TRBD1 (6 bases). This CDR3 comprises 13 residues. V was clipped by 0 bases and J by 10 bases, with 10 bases between them. Per germline, CDR1 SQVTM and CDR2 ANQGSEA. The variable domain in full, with the rest retrieved from reference TRBV29-1 and TRBJ1-6, is SAVISQKPSRDICQRGTSLTIQCQVDSQVTMMFWYRQQPGQSLTLIATANQGSEATYESGFVIDKFPISRPNLTFSTLTVSNMSPEDSSIYLCSVEDGQRSPLHFGNGTRLTVT.

This clonotype was seen a few times. The chain couples TRBV28 to TRBJ2-7; D is undetermined. Trimming took 6 bases from V and 3 from J, leaving 15 bases between them. The CDR3 totals 14 residues. Germline lookup yields CDR1 MDHEN and CDR2 SYDVKM. The DNA for the CDR3 is TGTGCCAGCAGCCTGGTCCCTTCCCACTACGAGCAGTACTTC. It yields the protein CASSLVPSHYEQYF.

This rearrangement joins TRBV7-9 to TRBJ1-2; D not certain. Germline CDR1 SEHNR, CDR2 FQNEAQ (reference sequence). V gave up 8 bases and J gave up 8 bases, with 18 bases separating them. This CDR3 has 13 amino acids. The CDR3, as DNA: TGTGCCAGCTCCGCGCCTACTGAGAGAGGCTACACCTTC. Protein: CASSAPTERGYTF. The whole variable domain, remainder taken from reference TRBV7-9 and TRBJ1-2, is DTGVSQNPRHKITKRGQNVTFRCDPISEHNRLYWYRQTLGQGPEFLTYFQNEAQLEKSRLLSDRFSAERPKGSFSTLEIQRTEQGDSAMYLCASSAPTERGYTFGSGTRLTVV.

The chain has TRBV7-9 and TRBJ2-1; 10 bases are shared with TRBD2. The CDR3 has 17 residues. V lost 5 bases to trimming and J lost 9 bases; unmatched junction nucleotides: 16. The germline V gene has CDR1 SEHNR and CDR2 FQNEAQ (reference sequence). The CDR3 spells CASSMSRAGGPGSEQFF. The DNA of the CDR3 is TGTGCCAGCAGCATGTCCAGAGCGGGAGGGCCTGGCAGTGAGCAGTTCTTC.